This entry lists 3 T cell receptor beta chains sequenced from one sample in a study of T cell responses to AZD1222 COVID-19 vaccine. This table comes from immunoSEQ multiplex PCR, and its TCRdb copy is limited to in-frame clones, with some not included. The sample has 100,000 to 150,000 clones, 85% to 95% seen once. The material was peripheral blood, obtained on day 0 of AZD1222 vaccination. The receptors originated from an adult in good health.

This rearrangement joins TRBV19 to TRBJ1-2; unclear D gene. The CDR3 contains 15 residues. Per the germline V gene, CDR1 is LNHDA and CDR2 is SQIVND (reference sequence). V was pared by 4 bases and J by 5 bases, with 17 bases between. The CDR3 sequence is CASSRDGSPRYGYTF. The CDR3 DNA sequence: TGTGCCAGTAGTAGGGATGGCAGTCCGCGGTATGGCTACACCTTC.

The CDR3 DNA sequence: TGTGCCAGTAGTATAGGTAACAGTCACACAGATACGCAGTATTTT. This sequence encodes CASSIGNSHTDTQYF. This chain links TRBV19 with TRBJ2-3; D is unclear. The germline gives CDR1 LNHDA, CDR2 SQIVND (reference sequence). This CDR3 has 15 amino acids. Trimming shortened V by 1 base and J by 2 bases, and 10 bases separated the two germline ends. The entire variable domain, with the rest obtained from reference TRBV19 and TRBJ2-3, is as follows: DGGITQSPKYLFRKEGQNVTLSCEQNLNHDAMYWYRQDPGQGLRLIYYSQIVNDFQKGDIAEGYSVSREKKESFPLTVTSAQKNPTAFYLCASSIGNSHTDTQYFGPGTRLTVL.

This chain connects TRBV7-9 to TRBJ2-6, with 7 bases identical to TRBD1. The germline V gene has CDR1 SEHNR and CDR2 FQNEAQ (reference sequence). The CDR3 spans 17 residues. The junction had 7 bases not matched to a gene; V was cut back by 5 bases and J by 0 bases. CDR3: CASSKNRGPSGANVLTF. CDR3 in DNA: TGTGCCAGCAGCAAAAACAGGGGACCCTCTGGGGCCAACGTCCTGACTTTC.